The clone carrying this TCR beta chain appeared many times. Amplification of TCR beta CDR3 regions used RNA as the template. An initial round of RT-PCR targeting the TCR CDR3 relied on the HTBI primer set. MiXCR, run by TCRdb on the multiplex PCR reads, gives a single entry per CDR3 protein. This sample has 300,000 or so distinct CDR3 sequences; roughly a fifth occur once, and the top ten carry less than 65%. Germline V lookup: CDR1 SGHTA, CDR2 FQGTGA. The CDR3 contains 14 residues. Trimming removed 4 bases from V and 8 bases from J, with 15 bases in between. The data originate from a study of T cells in Graves' hyperthyroidism and ophthalmopathy.

This clonotype originated in a woman in her fifties or sixties with Graves' hyperthyroidism. The chain uses TRBV7-3 and TRBJ2-1, with TRBD2 as a possible D gene (6 bases). Source material: blood. CDR3 sequence: CASSSGLPAHEQFF. The DNA for the CDR3 is TGTGCCAGCAGCTCGGGACTGCCGGCCCATGAGCAGTTCTTC. Filled out from reference TRBV7-3 and TRBJ2-1, the complete variable domain reads GAGVSQTPSNKVTEKGKYVELRCDPISGHTALYWYRQSLGQGPEFLIYFQGTGAADDSGLPNDRFFAVRPEGSVSTLKIQRTERGDSAVYLCASSSGLPAHEQFFGPGTRLTVL.